This TCR beta chain was recovered during a study of Ad26.COV2.S vaccination and SARS-CoV-2 variants. The wider study: Ad26.COV2.S was injected intramuscularly once or twice, 56 days apart. General study findings and limits: The placebo group had lower spike-specific TCR breadth than the vaccine recipients did.

Treatment of the sample: about 20 received Ad26.COV2.S at low or high dose, single or two shots; roughly 5 received placebo; per-sample allocation not given. All samples were drawn on day 63, counting from the first vaccine or placebo injection. Produced via immunoSEQ multiplex PCR; TCRdb's table is partial and in-frame only. The sample shows about 440,000 clones, about nine tenths of them seen only once. Points on this clone: Its antigen remains unidentified.

Germline-derived CDR1 and CDR2 are WNHNN and SYGVQD (reference sequence). CDR3 length: 17 amino acids. V was trimmed by 3 bases and J by 4 bases, leaving 19 bases between them. This receptor was identified in a person aged 18-60 years who received the Ad26.COV2.S COVID-19 vaccine or a placebo. The sample here was peripheral blood, taken in a trial of Ad26.COV2.S vaccine versus placebo. The chain links TRBV10-1 to TRBJ1-5; D not resolved. The CDR3 nucleotides are TGCGCCAGCAGTGAAAACGTTAATTCAACACTAAATCAGCCCCAGCATTTT. Protein product: CASSENVNSTLNQPQHF.